The clone carrying this T cell receptor beta chain came up many times. Its antigen is not known. The data derive from a study of T cell repertoires in cytomegalovirus infection. The overall study: It was the public TCR beta signatures that indicated both CMV infection and matching HLA type. Study observations and caveats: Public TCR beta family frequency separated CMV-and-HLA carriers, including in an independent cohort. The ex vivo response was dominated by HLA-C-restricted CMV-specific TCR beta clonotypes.

TCRdb recomputed calls from the reads with MiXCR, one row per CDR3 protein. The sample holds some 200,000 distinct CDR3 sequences; roughly 9% are singletons and the top ten take roughly 4.8%. The CDR3 is made up of 16 amino acids. Trimming pared 6 bases from V and 2 bases from J, leaving 20 bases between. CDR1 is SGHTA, CDR2 FQGNSA, per germline. This sequence originates from a human donor in good health (CMV status not recorded). Some clones in this sample may be carry-over from other donors' samples. The V and J genes are TRBV7-2 and TRBJ2-7; TRBD2 might be the D (6 bases). The material sequenced was PBMCs. The CDR3 sequence: CASSYTTSHPPYEQYF. The DNA for the CDR3 is TGTGCCAGCAGTTATACAACTAGCCATCCTCCCTACGAGCAGTACTTC.